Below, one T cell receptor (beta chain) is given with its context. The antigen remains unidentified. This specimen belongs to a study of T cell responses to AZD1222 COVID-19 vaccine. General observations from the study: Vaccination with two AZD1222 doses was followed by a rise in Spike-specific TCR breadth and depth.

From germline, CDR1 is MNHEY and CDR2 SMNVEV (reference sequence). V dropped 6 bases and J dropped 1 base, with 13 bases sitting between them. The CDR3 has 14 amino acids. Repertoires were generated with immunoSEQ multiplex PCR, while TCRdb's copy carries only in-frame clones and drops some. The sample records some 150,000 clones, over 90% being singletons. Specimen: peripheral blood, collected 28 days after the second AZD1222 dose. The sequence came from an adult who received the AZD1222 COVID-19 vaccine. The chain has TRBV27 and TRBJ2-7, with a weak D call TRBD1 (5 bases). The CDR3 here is CASSLQAVSYEQYF. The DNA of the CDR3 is TGTGCCAGCAGCCTACAGGCAGTGTCCTACGAGCAGTACTTC.